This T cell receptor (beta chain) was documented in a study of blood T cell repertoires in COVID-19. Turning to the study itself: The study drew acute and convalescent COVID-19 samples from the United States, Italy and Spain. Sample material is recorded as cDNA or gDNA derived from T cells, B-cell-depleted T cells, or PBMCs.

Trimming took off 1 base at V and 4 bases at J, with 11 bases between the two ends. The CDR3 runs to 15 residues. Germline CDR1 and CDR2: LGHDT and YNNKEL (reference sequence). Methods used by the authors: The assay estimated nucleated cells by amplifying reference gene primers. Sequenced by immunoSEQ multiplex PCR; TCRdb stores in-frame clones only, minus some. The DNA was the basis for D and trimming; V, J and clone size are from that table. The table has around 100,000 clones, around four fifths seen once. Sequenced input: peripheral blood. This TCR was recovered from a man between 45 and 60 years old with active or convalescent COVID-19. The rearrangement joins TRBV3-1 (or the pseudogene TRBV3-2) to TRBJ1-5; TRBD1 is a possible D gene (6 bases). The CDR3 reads CASSQVGGANQPQHF. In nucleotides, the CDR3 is TGTGCCAGCAGCCAAGTTGGGGGGGCGAATCAGCCCCAGCATTTT.